These T cell receptor beta chains were read from a single sample in a study of blood T cell repertoires in COVID-19. Sequenced by immunoSEQ multiplex PCR; TCRdb stores in-frame clones only, minus some. The sample carries about 160,000 clones, 87% recorded once. Sequenced material: peripheral blood. The receptors here all came from a woman aged 65 to 85 with COVID-19, enrolled during active disease. Each CDR3 is given with its conserved first and last residue. Only some rows state a clone size, as once, few, many or a class for expanded clones.

abundance	j_gene	v_gene	CDR3aa
NA	TRBJ1-5	TRBV7-8	CASSLYSGNQPQHF
NA	TRBJ1-5	TRBV24-1	CATSESPGQGANQPQHF
NA	TRBJ2-7	TRBV19	CASSISTGTYEQYF
NA	TRBJ2-7	TRBV21-1	CASLRTESYEQYF
NA	TRBJ1-3	TRBV7-2	CASSAQGTGTGNTIYF
once	TRBJ1-5	TRBV15	CATSRDNLRAGNQPQHF
NA	TRBJ2-2	TRBV30	CAWSAGTGETGELFF
once	TRBJ2-5	TRBV2	CASRYRDHQETQYF
NA	TRBJ2-5	TRBV3-1/TRBV3-2	CASSSRGAGQETQYF
NA	TRBJ1-5	TRBV28	CASSLGANQPQHF
NA	TRBJ2-3	TRBV5-6	CASSLDRVFTDTQYF
NA	TRBJ2-7	TRBV7-2	CASSFQQGPQEQYF
few	TRBJ1-2	TRBV3-1/TRBV3-2	CASSQRTGVKYGYTF
NA	TRBJ1-4	TRBV2	CASSPGTGIFEKLFF
NA	TRBJ1-2	TRBV28	CASSTGQSDYGYTF
NA	TRBJ2-2	TRBV7-2	CASSRGGTSLNTGELFF
NA	TRBJ2-7	TRBV6-5	CASSYGGSYEQYF
NA	TRBJ2-7	TRBV27	CASSATGTSGYEQYF
NA	TRBJ1-5	TRBV30	CAWSARGLYNQPQHF
few	TRBJ2-7	TRBV2	CASSSPSTGFGSYEQYF
NA	TRBJ2-7	TRBV21-1	CASSKGGGRGRSEQYF
few	TRBJ2-1	TRBV4-1	CASSQDPSGDFWGDNEQFF
NA	TRBJ1-3	TRBV28	CASYYPFGNTIYF
NA	TRBJ2-7	TRBV10-2	CASPDRRSPSYEQYF
few	TRBJ1-3	TRBV6-5	CASSTPSSGNTIYF
NA	TRBJ1-6	TRBV7-2	CASSHGQGSSPLHF
NA	TRBJ1-1	TRBV7-8	CASSLVVSQGATEAFF
once	TRBJ2-2	TRBV18	CASSTGWNTGELFF
NA	TRBJ1-1	TRBV2	CASSESGRVAFF
NA	TRBJ2-2	TRBV7-9	CASRQTGIGELFF
NA	TRBJ2-3	TRBV19	CASSINTWWQYF
once	TRBJ1-1	TRBV9	CASSVGGGRPEAFF
few	TRBJ1-6	TRBV7-9	CASSSPPGQPNNSPLHF
NA	TRBJ2-3	TRBV5-1	CASSLSTSGGTSTDTQYF
few	TRBJ1-4	TRBV28	CASSYPGQGPGTNEKLFF
NA	TRBJ1-1	TRBV5-1	CASSVQGSAEAFF
NA	TRBJ1-5	TRBV19	CASTGTGEGQPQHF
NA	TRBJ1-2	TRBV5-6	CASSLASGSGYTF
NA	TRBJ2-2	TRBV5-6	CASSLMARVDTGELFF
NA	TRBJ1-3	TRBV11-1	CASSLSGNSGNTIYF
NA	TRBJ1-2	TRBV28	CASRTGRTYGYTF
NA	TRBJ2-4	TRBV2	CASSIDRESIQYF
few	TRBJ2-7	TRBV29-1	CSVVTYEQYF
NA	TRBJ1-4	TRBV7-9	CASSLAAQGGHEKLFF
NA	TRBJ1-2	TRBV11-2	CASSSNQGAARGYTF
NA	TRBJ1-5	TRBV6-1	CASSEGGSNQPQHF
NA	TRBJ1-4	TRBV7-8	CASSPSGGRVNEKLFF
few	TRBJ2-7	TRBV6-5	CATKDTYEQYF